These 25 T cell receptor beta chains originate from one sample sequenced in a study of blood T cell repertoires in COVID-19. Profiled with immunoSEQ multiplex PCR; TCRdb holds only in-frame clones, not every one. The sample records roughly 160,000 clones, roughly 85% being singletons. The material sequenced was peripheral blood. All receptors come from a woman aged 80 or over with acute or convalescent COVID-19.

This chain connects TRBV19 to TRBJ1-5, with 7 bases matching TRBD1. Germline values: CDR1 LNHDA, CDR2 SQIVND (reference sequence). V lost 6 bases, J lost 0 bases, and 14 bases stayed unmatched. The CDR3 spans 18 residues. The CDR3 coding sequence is TGTGCCAGTAGGGGAAGAGGGACAGCACTCCCTAGCAATCAGCCCCAGCATTTT. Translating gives CASRGRGTALPSNQPQHF.

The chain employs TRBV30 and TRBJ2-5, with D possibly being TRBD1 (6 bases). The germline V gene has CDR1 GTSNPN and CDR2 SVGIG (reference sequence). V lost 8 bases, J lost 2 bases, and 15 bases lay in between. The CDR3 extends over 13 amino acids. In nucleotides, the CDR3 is TGTGCCGGATACAGGGTTGGGCAAGAGACCCAGTACTTC. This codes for CAGYRVGQETQYF.

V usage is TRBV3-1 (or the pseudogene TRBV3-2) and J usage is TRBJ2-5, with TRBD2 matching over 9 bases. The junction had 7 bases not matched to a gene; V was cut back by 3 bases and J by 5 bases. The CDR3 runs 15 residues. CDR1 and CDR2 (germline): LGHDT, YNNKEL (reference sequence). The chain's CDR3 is CASSQSSGGGETQYF. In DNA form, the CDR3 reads TGTGCCAGCAGCCAGAGTAGCGGGGGCGGGGAGACCCAGTACTTC.

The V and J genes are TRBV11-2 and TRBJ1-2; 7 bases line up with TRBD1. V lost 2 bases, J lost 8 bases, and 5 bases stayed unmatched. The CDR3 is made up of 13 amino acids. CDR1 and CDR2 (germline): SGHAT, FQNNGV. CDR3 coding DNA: TGTGCCAGCAGCTTAATGAGGGGGCACGGCTACACCTTC. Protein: CASSLMRGHGYTF.

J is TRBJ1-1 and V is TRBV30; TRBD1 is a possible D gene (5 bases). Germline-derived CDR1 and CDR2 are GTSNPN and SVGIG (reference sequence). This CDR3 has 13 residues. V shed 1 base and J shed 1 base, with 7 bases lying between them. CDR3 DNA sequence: TGTGCCTGGAGTGCAACAGGGAACACTGAAGCTTTCTTT. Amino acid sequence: CAWSATGNTEAFF.

This CDR3 reads CASSIKLAGSYEQYF. The DNA of the CDR3 is TGTGCCAGTAGTATAAAACTAGCGGGCTCCTACGAGCAGTACTTC. The chain is built from TRBV19 and TRBJ2-7, with 9 bases that match TRBD2. Germline loops: CDR1 LNHDA, CDR2 SQIVND (reference sequence). This CDR3 has 15 residues. Trimming took 2 bases from V and 0 from J; bases not matched to a gene: 2.

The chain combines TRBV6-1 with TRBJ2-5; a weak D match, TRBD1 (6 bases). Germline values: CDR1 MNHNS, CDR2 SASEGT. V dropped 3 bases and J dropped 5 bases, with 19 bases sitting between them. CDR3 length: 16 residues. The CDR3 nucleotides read TGTGCCAGCAGTGATAGGGCAGGGTTGCAGGGGGAGACCCAGTACTTC. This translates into CASSDRAGLQGETQYF.

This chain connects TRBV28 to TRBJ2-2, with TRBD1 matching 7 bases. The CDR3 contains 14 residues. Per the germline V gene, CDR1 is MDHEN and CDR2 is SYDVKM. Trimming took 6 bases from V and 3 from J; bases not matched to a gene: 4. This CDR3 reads CASSSGQYTGELFF. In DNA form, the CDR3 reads TGTGCCAGCAGCTCGGGACAGTACACCGGGGAGCTGTTTTTT. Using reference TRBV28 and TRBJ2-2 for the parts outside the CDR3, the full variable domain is DVKVTQSSRYLVKRTGEKVFLECVQDMDHENMFWYRQDPGLGLRLIYFSYDVKMKEKGDIPEGYSVSREKKERFSLILESASTNQTSMYLCASSSGQYTGELFFGEGSRLTVL.

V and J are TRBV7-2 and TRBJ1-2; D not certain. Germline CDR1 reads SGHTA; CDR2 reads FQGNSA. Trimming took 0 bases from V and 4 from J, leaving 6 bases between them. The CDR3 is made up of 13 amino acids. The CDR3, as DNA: TGTGCCAGCAGCTTAGCGAACAGCTATGGCTACACCTTC. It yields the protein CASSLANSYGYTF.

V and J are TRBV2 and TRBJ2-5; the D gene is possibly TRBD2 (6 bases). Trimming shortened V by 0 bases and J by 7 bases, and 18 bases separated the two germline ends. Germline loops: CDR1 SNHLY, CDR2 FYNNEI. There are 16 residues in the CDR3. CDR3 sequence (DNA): TGTGCCAGCAGTGAAGCCACTAGCCCCGTTTATGGGACCCAGTACTTC. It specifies CASSEATSPVYGTQYF. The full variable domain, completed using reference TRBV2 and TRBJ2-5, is EPEVTQTPSHQVTQMGQEVILRCVPISNHLYFYWYRQILGQKVEFLVSFYNNEISEKSEIFDDQFSVERPDGSNFTLKIRSTKLEDSAMYFCASSEATSPVYGTQYFGPGTRLLVL.

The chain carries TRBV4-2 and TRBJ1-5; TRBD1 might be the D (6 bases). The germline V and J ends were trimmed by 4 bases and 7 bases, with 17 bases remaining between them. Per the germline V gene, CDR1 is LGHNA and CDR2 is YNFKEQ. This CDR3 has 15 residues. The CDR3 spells CASSPWDTRAQPQHF. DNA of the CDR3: TGTGCCAGCAGCCCCTGGGACACCCGGGCCCAGCCCCAGCATTTT.

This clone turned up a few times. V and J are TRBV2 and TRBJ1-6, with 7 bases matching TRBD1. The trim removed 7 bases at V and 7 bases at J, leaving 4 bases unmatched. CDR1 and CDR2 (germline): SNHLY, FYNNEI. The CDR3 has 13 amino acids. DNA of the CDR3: TGTGCCAGCATAGACAGGGAAAATTCACCCCTCCACTTT. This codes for CASIDRENSPLHF.

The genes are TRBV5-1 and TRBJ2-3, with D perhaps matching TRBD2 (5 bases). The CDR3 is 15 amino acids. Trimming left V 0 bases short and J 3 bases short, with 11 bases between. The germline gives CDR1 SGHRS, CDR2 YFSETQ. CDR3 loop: CASSLDGVGTDTQYF. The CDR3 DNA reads TGCGCCAGCAGCTTGGACGGGGTGGGTACAGATACGCAGTATTTT. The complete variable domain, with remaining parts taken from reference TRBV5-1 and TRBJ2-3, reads KAGVTQTPRYLIKTRGQQVTLSCSPISGHRSVSWYQQTPGQGLQFLFEYFSETQRNKGNFPGRFSGRQFSNSRSEMNVSTLELGDSALYLCASSLDGVGTDTQYFGPGTRLTVL.

In DNA form, the CDR3 reads TGTGCCAGCAAAATAAGCGGAGGTCCCGGGGAGCTGTTTTTT. Translating it yields CASKISGGPGELFF. This sequence joins TRBV6-5 and TRBJ2-2, with D tentatively TRBD2 (5 bases). Per the germline V gene, CDR1 is MNHEY and CDR2 is SVGAGI. V shed 7 bases and J shed 6 bases, with 15 bases lying between them. This CDR3 spans 14 amino acids.

The DNA of the CDR3 is TGTGCCAGCAGCCCCAGACCCTTTGGAGCGGGCTCGAACACCGGGGAGCTGTTTTTT. Its translation: CASSPRPFGAGSNTGELFF. This sequence joins TRBV4-2 and TRBJ2-2, with D tentatively TRBD2 (6 bases). This CDR3 contains 19 residues. V gave up 4 bases and J gave up 0 bases, with 21 bases separating them. CDR1 is LGHNA, CDR2 YNFKEQ, per germline.

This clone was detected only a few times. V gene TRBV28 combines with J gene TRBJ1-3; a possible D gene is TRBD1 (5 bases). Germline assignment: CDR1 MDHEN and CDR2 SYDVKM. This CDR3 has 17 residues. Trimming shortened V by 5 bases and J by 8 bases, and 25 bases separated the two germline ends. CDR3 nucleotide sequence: TGTGCCAGCAGTCGCACTCTGGGGCTTACACGGGTGGACACCATATATTTT. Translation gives CASSRTLGLTRVDTIYF.

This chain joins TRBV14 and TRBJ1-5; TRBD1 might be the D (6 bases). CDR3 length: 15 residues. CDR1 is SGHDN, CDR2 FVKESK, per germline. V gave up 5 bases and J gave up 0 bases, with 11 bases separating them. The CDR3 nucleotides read TGTGCCAGCAGCACTACAGGGTATAGCAATCAGCCCCAGCATTTT. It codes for CASSTTGYSNQPQHF.

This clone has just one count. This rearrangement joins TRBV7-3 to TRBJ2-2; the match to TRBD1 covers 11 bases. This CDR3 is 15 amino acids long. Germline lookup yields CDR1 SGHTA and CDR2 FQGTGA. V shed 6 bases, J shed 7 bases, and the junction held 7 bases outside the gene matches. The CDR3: CASRFTGQGGGELFF. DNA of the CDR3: TGTGCCAGCAGATTTACGGGACAGGGGGGCGGGGAGCTGTTTTTT.

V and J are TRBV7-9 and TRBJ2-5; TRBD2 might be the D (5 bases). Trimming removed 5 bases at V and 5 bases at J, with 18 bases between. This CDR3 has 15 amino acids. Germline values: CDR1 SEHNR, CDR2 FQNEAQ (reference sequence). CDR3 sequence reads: CASSPTPTRRETQYF. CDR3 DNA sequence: TGTGCCAGCAGCCCGACACCTACAAGGAGGGAGACCCAGTACTTC. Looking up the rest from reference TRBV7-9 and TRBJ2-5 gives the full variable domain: DTGVSQNPRHKITKRGQNVTFRCDPISEHNRLYWYRQTLGQGPEFLTYFQNEAQLEKSRLLSDRFSAERPKGSFSTLEIQRTEQGDSAMYLCASSPTPTRRETQYFGPGTRLLVL.

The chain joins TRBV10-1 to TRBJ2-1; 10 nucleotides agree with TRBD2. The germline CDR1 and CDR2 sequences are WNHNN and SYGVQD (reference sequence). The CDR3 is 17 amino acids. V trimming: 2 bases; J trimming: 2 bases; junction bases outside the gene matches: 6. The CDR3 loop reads CASSETASGGPYNEQFF. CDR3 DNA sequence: TGCGCCAGCAGTGAGACGGCTAGCGGGGGTCCCTACAATGAGCAGTTCTTC.

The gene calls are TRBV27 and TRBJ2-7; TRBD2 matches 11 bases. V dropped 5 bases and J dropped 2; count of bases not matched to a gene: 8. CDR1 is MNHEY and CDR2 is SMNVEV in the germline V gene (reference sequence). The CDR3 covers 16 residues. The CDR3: CASSTRYSGRAYEQYF. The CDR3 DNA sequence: TGTGCCAGCAGTACACGATATAGCGGGAGGGCCTACGAGCAGTACTTC.

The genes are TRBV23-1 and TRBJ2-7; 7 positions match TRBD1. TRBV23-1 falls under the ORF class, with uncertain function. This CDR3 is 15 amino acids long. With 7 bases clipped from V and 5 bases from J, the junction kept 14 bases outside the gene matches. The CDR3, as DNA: TGCGCCAGCACCCATCAGGGGGACACAGAGCACGAGCAGTACTTC. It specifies CASTHQGDTEHEQYF.

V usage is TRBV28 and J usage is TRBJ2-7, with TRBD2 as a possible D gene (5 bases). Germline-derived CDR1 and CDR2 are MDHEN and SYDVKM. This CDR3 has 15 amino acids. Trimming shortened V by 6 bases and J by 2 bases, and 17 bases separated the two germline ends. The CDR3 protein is CASRPFRTDTYEQYF. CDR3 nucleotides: TGTGCCAGCAGACCCTTTAGGACTGATACCTACGAGCAGTACTTC.

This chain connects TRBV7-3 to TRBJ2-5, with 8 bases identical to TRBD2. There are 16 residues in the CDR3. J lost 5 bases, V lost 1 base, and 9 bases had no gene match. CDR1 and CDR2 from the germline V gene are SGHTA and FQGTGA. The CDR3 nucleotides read TGTGCCAGCAGCTTAATCCTAGCGGGCCCTATCGAGACCCAGTACTTC. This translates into CASSLILAGPIETQYF.

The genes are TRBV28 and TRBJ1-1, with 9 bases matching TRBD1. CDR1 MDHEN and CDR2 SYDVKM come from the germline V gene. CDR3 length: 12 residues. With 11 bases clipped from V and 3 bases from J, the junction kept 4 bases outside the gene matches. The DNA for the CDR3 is TGTGCCCGGGACAGGGCCGACACTGAAGCTTTCTTT. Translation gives CARDRADTEAFF. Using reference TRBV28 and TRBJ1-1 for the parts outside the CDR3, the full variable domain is DVKVTQSSRYLVKRTGEKVFLECVQDMDHENMFWYRQDPGLGLRLIYFSYDVKMKEKGDIPEGYSVSREKKERFSLILESASTNQTSMYLCARDRADTEAFFGQGTRLTVV.